The present T cell receptor beta chain was sequenced within a study of cytomegalovirus exposure and HLA in healthy donors. Study context: Approximately 200 million T cells yielded some 120 million unique TCR beta sequences in earlier analysis. Overall study results and limits: 87-base-pair reads could not separate some V segments, including TRBV6-2 and TRBV6-3.

Comment on this clone: The antigen remains unidentified.

V lost 1 base and J 0 bases, leaving 10 bases between the germline ends. Looked up from germline, CDR1 is LNHNV and CDR2 is YYDKDF (reference sequence). The CDR3 loop spans 17 amino acids. In the PCR, 60 Vbeta and 13 Jbeta primers were used. Sequencing was performed with immunoSEQ multiplex PCR; in TCRdb, only in-frame clones are kept and a portion is missing. This sample's table has around 200,000 clones. Sequencing used PBMCs. The genes are TRBV15 and TRBJ1-6; D call uncertain. The source of this sequence is a girl aged 2 to 9 in good health and CMV-seropositive. The CDR3 is CATSRVTGSSYNSPLHF. The CDR3 DNA follows: TGTGCCACCAGCAGAGTTACGGGGAGCTCCTATAATTCACCCCTCCACTTT.